A selection of T cell receptor beta chains follows, all from one sample in a study of cytomegalovirus exposure and HLA in healthy donors. Clones were read by immunoSEQ multiplex PCR, and TCRdb kept only the in-frame ones, dropping some. Among 150,000 or so clones listed, 75% to 90% were seen once. Sample: PBMCs. Receptor source: a woman younger than 45 in good health and CMV-seropositive. Each CDR3 is given with its conserved first and last residue. Fields, in order: J gene, D gene, V gene, clone size, CDR3 DNA, CDR3 protein. The D gene is left open where the match is weak. Some rows mark clone size as missing; the rest say once, few, many or name a class of expanded clone.

>TRBJ1-4|-|TRBV5-1|once
TGCGCCAGCAGCTTGACAGGGCCCGGGGAAAAACTGTTTTTT
CASSLTGPGEKLFF
>TRBJ2-7|TRBD1|TRBV5-6|-
TGTGCCAGCAGCTTGGACAGGGGATACGAGCAGTACTTC
CASSLDRGYEQYF
>TRBJ2-2|TRBD2|TRBV4-1|-
TGCGCCAGCAGCCCGAGACTAGCGGGAGGTAACACCGGGGAGCTGTTTTTT
CASSPRLAGGNTGELFF
>TRBJ2-3|TRBD1|TRBV18|-
TGTGCCAGCTCACCGCGACAGGGGGCAATTGATACGCAGTATTTT
CASSPRQGAIDTQYF
>TRBJ2-1|-|TRBV4-1|-
TGCGCCAGCAGCCCGGGACTCTACAATGAGCAGTTCTTC
CASSPGLYNEQFF
>TRBJ1-6|-|TRBV19|-
TGTGCCAGTAGTATTCCTGGACTCAATTCACCCCTCCACTTT
CASSIPGLNSPLHF
>TRBJ2-7|TRBD2|TRBV27|-
TGTGCCAGCAGTTTAGTAGCGGGAGTGAGTGAGCAGTACTTC
CASSLVAGVSEQYF
>TRBJ2-7|-|TRBV7-9|-
TGTGCCAGCAGCTTAGTGACGACAGGAGACTACGAGCAGTACTTC
CASSLVTTGDYEQYF
>TRBJ2-5|-|TRBV4-1|-
TGCGCCAGCAGCCAAGCGGTGGGGCGACTTGGCCAAGAGACCCAGTACTTC
CASSQAVGRLGQETQYF
>TRBJ1-3|-|TRBV5-1|-
TGCGCCAGCAGCTTGGGCGCCAGGGCTGGTGGAAACACCATATATTTT
CASSLGARAGGNTIYF
>TRBJ2-7|-|TRBV2|few
TGTGCCAGCAGCACTCCCCCGGCGGGCTACGAGCAGTACTTC
CASSTPPAGYEQYF
>TRBJ1-5|TRBD1|TRBV5-1|-
TGCGCCAGCAGCTTAGGGACAGGGCATAGCAATCAGCCCCAGCATTTT
CASSLGTGHSNQPQHF
>TRBJ1-1|TRBD1|TRBV5-6|-
TGTGCCAGCACCCCCCCCGGACAGGGGCGATACACTGAAGCTTTCTTT
CASTPPGQGRYTEAFF
>TRBJ1-3|TRBD1|TRBV27|-
TGTGCCAGCAGTATGGACAGGGGACCTGGAAACACCATATATTTT
CASSMDRGPGNTIYF
>TRBJ2-2|-|TRBV15|-
TGTGCCACCAGCTCCCGGGACACCGACACCGGGGAGCTGTTTTTT
CATSSRDTDTGELFF
>TRBJ2-1|TRBD1|TRBV30|-
TGTGCCTGGACCCTGACAGGGCCTGGGGACAATGAGCAGTTCTTC
CAWTLTGPGDNEQFF
>TRBJ1-1|TRBD1|TRBV2|-
TGTGCCAGCAGTGCCCTTTGGACAGGGGGGACTGAAGCTTTCTTT
CASSALWTGGTEAFF
>TRBJ2-7|TRBD2|TRBV7-2|-
TGTGCCAGCAGCTTAGCGGGCGGGAGGTCGAGCGAGCAGTACTTC
CASSLAGGRSSEQYF
>TRBJ2-3|TRBD2|TRBV6-6|-
TGTGCCAGCAGCCCCGGGGGGTTAGGAGACACAGATACGCAGTATTTT
CASSPGGLGDTDTQYF
>TRBJ1-4|-|TRBV5-8|once
TGTGCCAGCAGCTTGGCGGCAGGGAATCTGTTTTTT
CASSLAAGNLFF
>TRBJ2-4|TRBD1|TRBV2|-
TGTGCCAGCCGCCGCGGACAGGGTCTCAACATTCAGTACTTC
CASRRGQGLNIQYF
>TRBJ2-4|TRBD1|TRBV18|-
TGTGCCAGCTCACCCTTCGGGACAGGGGCCAACATTCAGTACTTC
CASSPFGTGANIQYF
>TRBJ2-5|TRBD1|TRBV5-1|-
TGCGCCAGCAGCTTGGAGGGACAGGGAGAGACCCAGTACTTC
CASSLEGQGETQYF
>TRBJ1-2|-|TRBV6-1|few
TGTGCCAGCAGTGTGGGGGGTTCTGGCTATGGCTACACCTTC
CASSVGGSGYGYTF
>TRBJ1-5|-|TRBV19|few
TGTGCCAGTAGTATGCCCGGGACAAGTCAGCCCCAGCATTTT
CASSMPGTSQPQHF
>TRBJ1-1|-|TRBV5-6|-
TGTGCCAGCAGCTTTCTAACGATGAACACTGAAGCTTTCTTT
CASSFLTMNTEAFF
>TRBJ2-2|TRBD2|TRBV9|-
TGTGCCAGCAGCGACCCGGGGGGGAGTTTTAGCGGGGAGCTGTTTTTT
CASSDPGGSFSGELFF
>TRBJ2-7|TRBD2|TRBV28|-
TGTGCCAGCAGCAAACTAGCGGGAGGCATCTACGAGCAGTACTTC
CASSKLAGGIYEQYF
>TRBJ2-3|-|TRBV2|-
TGTGCCAGCAGGTGGGGGGCAGATACGCAGTATTTT
CASRWGADTQYF